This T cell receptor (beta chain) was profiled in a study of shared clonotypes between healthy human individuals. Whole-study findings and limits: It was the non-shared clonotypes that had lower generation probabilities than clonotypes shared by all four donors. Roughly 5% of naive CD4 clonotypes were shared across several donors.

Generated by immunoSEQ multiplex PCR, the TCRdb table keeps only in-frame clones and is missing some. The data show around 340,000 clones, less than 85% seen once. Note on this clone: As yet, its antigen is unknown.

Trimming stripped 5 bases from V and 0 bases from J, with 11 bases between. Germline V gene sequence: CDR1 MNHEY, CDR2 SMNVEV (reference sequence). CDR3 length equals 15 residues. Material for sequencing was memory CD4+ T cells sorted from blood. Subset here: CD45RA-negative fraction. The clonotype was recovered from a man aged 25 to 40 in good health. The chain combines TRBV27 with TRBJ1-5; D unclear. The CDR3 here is CASSRTEPSNQPQHF. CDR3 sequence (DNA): TGTGCCAGCAGTCGAACAGAGCCTAGCAATCAGCCCCAGCATTTT.